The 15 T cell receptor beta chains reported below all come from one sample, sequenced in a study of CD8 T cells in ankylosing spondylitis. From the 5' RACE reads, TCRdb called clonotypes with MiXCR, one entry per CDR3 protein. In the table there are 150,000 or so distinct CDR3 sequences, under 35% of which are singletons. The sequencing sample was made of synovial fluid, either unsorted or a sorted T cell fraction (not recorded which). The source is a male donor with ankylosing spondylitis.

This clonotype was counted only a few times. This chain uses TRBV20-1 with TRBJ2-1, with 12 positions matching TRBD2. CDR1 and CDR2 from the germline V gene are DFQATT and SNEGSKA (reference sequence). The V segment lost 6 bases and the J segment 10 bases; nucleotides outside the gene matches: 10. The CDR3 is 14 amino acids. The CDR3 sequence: CSAQRTSGTVEQFF. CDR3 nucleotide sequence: TGCAGTGCCCAGAGGACTAGCGGGACGGTGGAGCAGTTCTTC.

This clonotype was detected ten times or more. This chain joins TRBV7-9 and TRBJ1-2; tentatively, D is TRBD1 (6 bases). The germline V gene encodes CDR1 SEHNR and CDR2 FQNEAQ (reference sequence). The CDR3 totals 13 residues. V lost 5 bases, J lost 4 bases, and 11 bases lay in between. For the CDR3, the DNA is TGTGCCAGCAGCGTTGGGGGCGGCTATGGCTACACCTTC. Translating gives CASSVGGGYGYTF.

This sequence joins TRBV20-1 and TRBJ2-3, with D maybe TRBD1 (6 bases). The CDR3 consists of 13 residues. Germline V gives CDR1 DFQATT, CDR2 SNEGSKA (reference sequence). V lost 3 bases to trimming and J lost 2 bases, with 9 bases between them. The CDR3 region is CSARDSNTDTQYF. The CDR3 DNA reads TGCAGTGCTAGGGACAGCAACACAGATACGCAGTATTTT.

CDR3 protein: CASSLGLPDTQYF. In nucleotides, the CDR3 is TGCGCCAGCAGCTTGGGTCTGCCAGATACGCAGTATTTT. This sequence joins TRBV5-1 and TRBJ2-3; D remains ambiguous. This CDR3 is 13 amino acids long. The V gene's germline CDR1 is SGHRS and CDR2 YFSETQ. V shed 0 bases and J shed 4 bases, with 6 bases lying between them.

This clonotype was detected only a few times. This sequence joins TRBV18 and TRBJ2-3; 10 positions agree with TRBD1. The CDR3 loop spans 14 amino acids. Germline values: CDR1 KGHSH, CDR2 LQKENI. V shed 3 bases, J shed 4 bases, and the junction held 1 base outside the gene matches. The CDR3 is CASSPGQGSDTQYF. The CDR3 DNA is TGTGCCAGCTCACCGGGACAGGGGTCAGATACGCAGTATTTT.

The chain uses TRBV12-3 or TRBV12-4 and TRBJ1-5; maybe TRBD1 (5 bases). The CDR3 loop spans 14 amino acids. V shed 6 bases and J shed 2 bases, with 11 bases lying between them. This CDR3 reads CASRLRDGNQPQHF. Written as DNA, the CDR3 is TGTGCCAGCAGGTTAAGGGACGGCAATCAGCCCCAGCATTTT.

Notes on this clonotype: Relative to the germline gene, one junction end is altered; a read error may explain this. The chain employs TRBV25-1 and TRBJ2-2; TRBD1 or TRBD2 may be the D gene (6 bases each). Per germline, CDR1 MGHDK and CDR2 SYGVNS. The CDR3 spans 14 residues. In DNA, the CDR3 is TGCACCAGCAGTGACCGGGGGCCCACCGGGGAGCTGTTTTTT. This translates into CTSSDRGPTGELFF.

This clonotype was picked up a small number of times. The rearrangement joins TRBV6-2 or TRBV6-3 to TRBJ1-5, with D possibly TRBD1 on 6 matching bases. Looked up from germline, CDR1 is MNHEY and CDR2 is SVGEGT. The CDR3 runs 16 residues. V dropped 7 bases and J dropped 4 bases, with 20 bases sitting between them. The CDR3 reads CASTPDIGRGNQPQHF. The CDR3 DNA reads TGTGCCAGCACCCCGGACATCGGAAGGGGGAATCAGCCCCAGCATTTT.

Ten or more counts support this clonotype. Written as DNA, the CDR3 is TGCAGTGCTAGAGCGCCCGTCGGCAAAAACATTCAGTACTTC. Its protein product is CSARAPVGKNIQYF. The chain links TRBV20-1 to TRBJ2-4; no definite D call. The germline CDR1 and CDR2 sequences are DFQATT and SNEGSKA (reference sequence). V lost 1 base and J 3 bases, leaving 10 bases between the germline ends. The CDR3 loop spans 14 amino acids.

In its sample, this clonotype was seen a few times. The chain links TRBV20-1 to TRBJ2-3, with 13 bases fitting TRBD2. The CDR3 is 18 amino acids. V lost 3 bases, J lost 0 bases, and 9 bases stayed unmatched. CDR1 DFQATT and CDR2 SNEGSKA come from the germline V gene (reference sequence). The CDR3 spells CSARTRGTSGTSTDTQYF. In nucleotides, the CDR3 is TGCAGTGCTAGGACTAGGGGGACTAGCGGGACAAGCACAGATACGCAGTATTTT.

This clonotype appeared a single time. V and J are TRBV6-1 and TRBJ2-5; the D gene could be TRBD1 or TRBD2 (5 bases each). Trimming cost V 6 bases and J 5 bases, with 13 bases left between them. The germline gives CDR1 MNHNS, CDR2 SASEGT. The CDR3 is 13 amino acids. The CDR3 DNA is TGTGCCAGCAGCCATGGGGGATGGGAGACCCAGTACTTC. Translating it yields CASSHGGWETQYF.

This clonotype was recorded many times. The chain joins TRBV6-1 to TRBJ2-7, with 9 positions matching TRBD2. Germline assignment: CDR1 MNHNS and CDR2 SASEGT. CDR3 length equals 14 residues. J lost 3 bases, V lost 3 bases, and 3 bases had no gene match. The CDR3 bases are TGTGCCAGCAGTGAGATTAGCGGGGGCTACGAGCAGTACTTC. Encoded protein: CASSEISGGYEQYF.

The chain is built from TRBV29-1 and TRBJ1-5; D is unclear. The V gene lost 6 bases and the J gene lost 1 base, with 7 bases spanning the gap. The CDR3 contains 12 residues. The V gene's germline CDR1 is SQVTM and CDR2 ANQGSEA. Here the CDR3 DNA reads TGCAGCGTGGCCGGAAGCAATCAGCCCCAGCATTTT. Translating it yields CSVAGSNQPQHF. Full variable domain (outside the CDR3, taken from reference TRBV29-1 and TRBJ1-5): SAVISQKPSRDICQRGTSLTIQCQVDSQVTMMFWYRQQPGQSLTLIATANQGSEATYESGFVIDKFPISRPNLTFSTLTVSNMSPEDSSIYLCSVAGSNQPQHFGDGTRLSIL.

The CDR3 DNA sequence: TGTGCCAGCAGTTCGTACGGACAGGGAGAGCAGTTCTTC. It is translated as CASSSYGQGEQFF. The rearrangement links TRBV6-5 to TRBJ2-1; 8 nucleotides align to TRBD1. V was pared by 4 bases and J by 10 bases, with 6 bases of the junction left unmatched. CDR1 and CDR2 from the germline V gene are MNHEY and SVGAGI. The CDR3 is made up of 13 amino acids.

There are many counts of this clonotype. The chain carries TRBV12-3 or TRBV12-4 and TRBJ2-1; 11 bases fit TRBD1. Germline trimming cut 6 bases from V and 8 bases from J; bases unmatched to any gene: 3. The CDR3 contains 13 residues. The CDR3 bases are TGTGCCAGCAGGGGACAGGGGGATTATGAGCAGTTCTTC. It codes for CASRGQGDYEQFF.